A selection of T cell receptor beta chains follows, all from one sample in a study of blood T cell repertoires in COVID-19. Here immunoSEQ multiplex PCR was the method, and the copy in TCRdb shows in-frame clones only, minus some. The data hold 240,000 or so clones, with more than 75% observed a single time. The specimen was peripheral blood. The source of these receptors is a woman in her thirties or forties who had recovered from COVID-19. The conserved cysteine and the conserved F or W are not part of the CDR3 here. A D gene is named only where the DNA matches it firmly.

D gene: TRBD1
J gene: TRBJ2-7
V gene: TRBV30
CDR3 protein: AWSLGGTGPYEQY

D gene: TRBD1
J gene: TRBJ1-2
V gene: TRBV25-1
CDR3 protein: ASSGPQGERGYT

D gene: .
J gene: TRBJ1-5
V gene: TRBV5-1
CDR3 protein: ASSLASGNQPQH

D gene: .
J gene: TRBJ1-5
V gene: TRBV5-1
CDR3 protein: ASSLDGSQGGQPQH

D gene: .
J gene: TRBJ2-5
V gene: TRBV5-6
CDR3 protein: ASSLGSVQETQY

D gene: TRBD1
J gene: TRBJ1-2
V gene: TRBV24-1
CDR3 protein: ATSATGAPGGYT

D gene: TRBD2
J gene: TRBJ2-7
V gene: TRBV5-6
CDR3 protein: ASSWGREGSYEQY

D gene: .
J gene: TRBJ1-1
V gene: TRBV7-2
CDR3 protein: ASSPTVGTEAF

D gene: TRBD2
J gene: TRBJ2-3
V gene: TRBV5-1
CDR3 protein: ASRRLAGGPSTDTQY

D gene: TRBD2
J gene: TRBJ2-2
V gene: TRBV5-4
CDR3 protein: ASSLMAGGPPGELF

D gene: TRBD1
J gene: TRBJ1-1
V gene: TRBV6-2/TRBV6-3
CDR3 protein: ASSPWDRARSTEAF

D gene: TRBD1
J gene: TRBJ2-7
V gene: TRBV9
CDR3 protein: ASSVGTGQRGMDEQY

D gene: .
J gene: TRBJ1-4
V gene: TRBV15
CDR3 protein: ATSRPLGARVGKLF

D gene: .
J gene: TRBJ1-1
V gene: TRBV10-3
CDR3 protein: AISGAGGLNTEAF

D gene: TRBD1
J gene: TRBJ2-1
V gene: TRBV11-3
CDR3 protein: ASSPPRTGWDEQF

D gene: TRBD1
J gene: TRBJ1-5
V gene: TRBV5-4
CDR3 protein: ASSRQGLNQPQH

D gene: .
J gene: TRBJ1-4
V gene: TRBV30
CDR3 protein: AYRTVGEKLF

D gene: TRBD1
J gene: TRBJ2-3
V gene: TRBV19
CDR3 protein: ASSGDPTGVQY

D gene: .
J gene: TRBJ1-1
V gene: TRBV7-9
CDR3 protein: ASSHREGAEAF

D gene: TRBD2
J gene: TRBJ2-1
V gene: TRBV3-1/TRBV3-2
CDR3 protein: ASSHPTSGSWEQF

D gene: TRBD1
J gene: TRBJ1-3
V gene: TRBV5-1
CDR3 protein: ASSPGTAGNTIY

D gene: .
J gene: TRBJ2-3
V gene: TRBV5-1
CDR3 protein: ASSQEGRGTDTQY

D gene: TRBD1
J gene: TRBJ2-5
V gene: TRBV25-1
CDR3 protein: ASSPTGGLGETQY

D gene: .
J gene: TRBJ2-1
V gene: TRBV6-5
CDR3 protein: ASRVPSRDEQF

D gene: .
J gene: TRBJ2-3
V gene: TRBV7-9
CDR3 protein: ASSPGGTWGY

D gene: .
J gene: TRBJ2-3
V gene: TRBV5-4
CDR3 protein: ASSLAGLGPLDTQY

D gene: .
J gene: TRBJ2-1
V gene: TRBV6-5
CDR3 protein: ASKSGINEQF

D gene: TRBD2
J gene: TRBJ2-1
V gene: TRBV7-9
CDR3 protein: ASSALAGGYNEQF

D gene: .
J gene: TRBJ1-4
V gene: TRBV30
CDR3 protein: AWTSTNEKLF

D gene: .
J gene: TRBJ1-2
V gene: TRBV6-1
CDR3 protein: ASSEVGRVGGYT

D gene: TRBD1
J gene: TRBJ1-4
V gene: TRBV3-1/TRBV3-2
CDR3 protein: ASSQGGQAVPCNEKLF

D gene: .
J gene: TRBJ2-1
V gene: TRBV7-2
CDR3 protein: ASSQKQGPYNEQF

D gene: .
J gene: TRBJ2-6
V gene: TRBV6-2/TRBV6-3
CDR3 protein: ASSPEHSGANVLT

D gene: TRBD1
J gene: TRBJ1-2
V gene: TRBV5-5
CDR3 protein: ASSLETGDYGYT

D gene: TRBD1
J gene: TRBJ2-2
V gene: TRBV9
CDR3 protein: ASSETTGLGTGELF

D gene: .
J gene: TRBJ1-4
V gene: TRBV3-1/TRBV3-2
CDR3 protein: ASSPANEKLF

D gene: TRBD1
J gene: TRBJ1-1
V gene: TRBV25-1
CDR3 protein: ASSPLGQEAF

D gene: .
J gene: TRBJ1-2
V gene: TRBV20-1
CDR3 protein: SASPGVGYT

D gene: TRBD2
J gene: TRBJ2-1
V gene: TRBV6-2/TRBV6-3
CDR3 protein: ASSYSIRGGRSYNEQF

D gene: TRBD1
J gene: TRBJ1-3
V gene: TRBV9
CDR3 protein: ASSVVGQLGVSGNTIY

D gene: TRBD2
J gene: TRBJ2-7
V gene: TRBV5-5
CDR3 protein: ASSLRGTPGGYEQY

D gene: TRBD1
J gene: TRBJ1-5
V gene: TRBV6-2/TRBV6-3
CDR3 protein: ASSYNRGFQPQH

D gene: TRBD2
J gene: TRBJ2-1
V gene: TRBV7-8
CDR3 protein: ASSWDSGSLVNEQF

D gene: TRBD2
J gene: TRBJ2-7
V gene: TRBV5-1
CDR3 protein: ASSLALAGANYEQY

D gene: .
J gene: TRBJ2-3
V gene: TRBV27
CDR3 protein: ASKTRATDTQY

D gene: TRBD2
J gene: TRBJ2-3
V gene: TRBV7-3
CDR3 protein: ASSLRGLAADTQY

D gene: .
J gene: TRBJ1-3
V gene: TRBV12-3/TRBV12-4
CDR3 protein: ASSTGGNTIY

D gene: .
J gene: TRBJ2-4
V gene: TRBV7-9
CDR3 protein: ASSPGRGERGRNIQY

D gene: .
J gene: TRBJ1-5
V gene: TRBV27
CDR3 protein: ASSFRGAGNQPQH

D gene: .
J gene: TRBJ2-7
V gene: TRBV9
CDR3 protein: ASSWGDGEQY

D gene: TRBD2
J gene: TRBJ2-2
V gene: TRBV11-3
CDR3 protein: ASPEGLAANTGELF

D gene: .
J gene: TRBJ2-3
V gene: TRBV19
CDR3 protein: ASRQRATDTQY

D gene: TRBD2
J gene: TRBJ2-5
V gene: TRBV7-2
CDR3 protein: ASSITGTRGEETQY

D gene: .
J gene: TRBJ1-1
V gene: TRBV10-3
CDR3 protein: AISEEGPWRDRNTEAF